These 16 T cell receptor beta chains originate from one sample sequenced in a study of blood T cell repertoires in COVID-19. The protocol was immunoSEQ multiplex PCR, while the TCRdb copy is restricted to in-frame clones and leaves out a portion. The sample has 80,000 or so clones, about 88% seen once. Sequenced material: peripheral blood. These TCRs come from a man between 60 and 75 years old with COVID-19, enrolled during active disease.

The chain couples TRBV19 to TRBJ1-1; TRBD1 is a possible D gene (5 bases). CDR1 is LNHDA and CDR2 is SQIVND in the germline V gene (reference sequence). The ends were cut back, 7 bases at V and 4 bases at J, with 16 bases in the middle. This CDR3 has 14 amino acids. The CDR3 protein is CASTIGGVRTEAFF. CDR3 DNA sequence: TGTGCCAGTACTATCGGGGGGGTTCGCACTGAAGCTTTCTTT.

This sequence joins TRBV4-1 and TRBJ2-2, with 8 nucleotides matching TRBD2. Germline-derived CDR1 and CDR2 are MGHRA and YSYEKL. The CDR3 is 18 amino acids. Trimming removed 3 bases from V and 9 bases from J; junction bases left unmatched: 18. The CDR3 bases are TGCGCCAGCAGCCATCCAGCGGGAGTGTTAGGTGTTGTCCGGGAGCTGTTTTTT. Translation: CASSHPAGVLGVVRELFF.

The CDR3 bases are TGTGCCAGTAGTATAGCAAGGGGTAATCCCGGGACTAGCGGGAGGGTTAATGAGCAGTTCTTC. It encodes CASSIARGNPGTSGRVNEQFF. The rearrangement joins TRBV19 to TRBJ2-1; 16 bases are shared with TRBD2. Germline-derived CDR1 and CDR2 are LNHDA and SQIVND (reference sequence). The length of the CDR3 is 21 residues. V gave up 1 base and J gave up 7 bases; unmatched junction bases: 16.

The rearrangement links TRBV9 to TRBJ2-5; 7 nucleotides match TRBD1. V was pared by 4 bases and J by 1 base, with 10 bases of the junction left unmatched. This CDR3 contains 16 residues. CDR1 is SGDLS and CDR2 is YYNGEE in the germline V gene. Here the CDR3 reads CASSPHPNRGQETQYF. In DNA form, the CDR3 reads TGTGCCAGCAGCCCACACCCGAACAGGGGCCAAGAGACCCAGTACTTC.

The chain links TRBV27 to TRBJ2-2, with D perhaps matching TRBD2 (5 bases). Trimming left V 8 bases short and J 6 bases short, with 28 bases between. The CDR3 extends over 18 amino acids. The V gene's germline CDR1 is MNHEY and CDR2 SMNVEV (reference sequence). The CDR3 spells CASRPLTGLAGVPGELFF. The CDR3 coding sequence is TGTGCCAGCCGACCCCTTACCGGGCTAGCCGGTGTCCCCGGGGAGCTGTTTTTT.

V gene TRBV20-1 combines with J gene TRBJ1-6; D is ambiguous. The V gene lost 3 bases and the J gene lost 3 bases, with 18 bases spanning the gap. Germline V lookup: CDR1 DFQATT, CDR2 SNEGSKA (reference sequence). This CDR3 has 17 residues. CDR3: CSASLSGQTGYNSPLHF. The CDR3 region has the DNA TGCAGTGCTAGTTTATCGGGTCAGACGGGCTATAATTCACCCCTCCACTTT.

CDR3 amino acids: CATSDSGVPNEKLFF. The CDR3 nucleotides read TGTGCCACCAGTGATTCAGGGGTTCCTAATGAAAAACTGTTTTTT. V gene TRBV24-1 combines with J gene TRBJ1-4, with TRBD1 as a possible D gene (6 bases). The CDR3 is 15 amino acids. CDR1 and CDR2 (germline): KGHDR, SFDVKD. V was pared by 2 bases and J by 3 bases, with 9 bases between.

The chain carries TRBV4-1 and TRBJ1-1, with D maybe TRBD1 (6 bases). This CDR3 region has 15 residues. CDR1 and CDR2 (germline): MGHRA, YSYEKL. V was pared by 1 base and J by 5 bases, with 14 bases between. This CDR3 is CASSQGRQGSTEAFF. The DNA for the CDR3 is TGCGCCAGCAGCCAAGGACGGCAGGGGAGTACTGAAGCTTTCTTT.

This clone was detected only a few times. V gene TRBV5-5 combines with J gene TRBJ1-6; D call uncertain. This CDR3 region has 15 residues. CDR1 and CDR2 from the germline V gene are SGHKS and YYEKEE (reference sequence). Trimming took off 2 bases at V and 8 bases at J, with 14 bases between the two ends. The DNA for the CDR3 is TGTGCCAGCAGCTTAACAACCCCCGGGGATTCACCCCTCCACTTT. Amino acid sequence: CASSLTTPGDSPLHF.

This chain connects TRBV5-1 to TRBJ1-4; tentative D call: TRBD1 (5 bases). This CDR3 is built from 16 residues. Trimming shortened V by 2 bases and J by 3 bases, and 14 bases separated the two germline ends. Germline V CDR1 and CDR2: SGHRS, YFSETQ. CDR3 sequence (DNA): TGCGCCAGCAGCTTAGGCAGGGTTTTAGCTAATGAAAAACTGTTTTTT. Translation: CASSLGRVLANEKLFF.

The sample holds a few counts of this clone. The chain has TRBV7-9 and TRBJ1-5, with no clear D. The CDR3 has 13 amino acids. Germline V gene lookup returns CDR1 SEHNR and CDR2 FQNEAQ (reference sequence). Between the trimmed V and J ends, which lost 6 bases and 4 bases, there was a span of 10 bases. CDR3: CASSRRGNQPQHF. DNA for the CDR3: TGTGCCAGCAGTAGACGGGGAAATCAGCCCCAGCATTTT.

This clone was seen a single time. This chain uses TRBV6-1 with TRBJ2-1; 7 bases line up with TRBD1. This CDR3 comprises 16 residues. After removal of 4 bases from V and 3 bases from J, the junction contained 9 bases not matched to a gene. Germline CDR1 MNHNS, CDR2 SASEGT. The CDR3 sequence is CASSGPDRVLYNEQFF. The CDR3 region has the DNA TGTGCCAGCAGTGGACCCGACAGGGTCCTCTACAATGAGCAGTTCTTC.

The chain links TRBV19 to TRBJ1-2; 7 bases line up with TRBD1. The CDR3 covers 15 residues. The germline V gene encodes CDR1 LNHDA and CDR2 SQIVND (reference sequence). With V trimmed by 8 bases and J by 0 bases, 9 bases remained unmatched. CDR3 region: CASLKTGRANYGYTF. The CDR3 bases are TGTGCCAGTCTGAAGACAGGGCGAGCTAACTATGGCTACACCTTC.

The chain combines TRBV28 with TRBJ1-6; D ambiguous. Trimming cost V 7 bases and J 9 bases, with 22 bases left between them. This CDR3 region has 16 residues. Germline lookup yields CDR1 MDHEN and CDR2 SYDVKM. The CDR3 here is CASTHIPGWWVSPLHF. CDR3 sequence (DNA): TGTGCCAGCACCCACATCCCAGGTTGGTGGGTTTCACCCCTCCACTTT.

CDR3 in amino acids: CASSSRGNYGYTF. CDR3 in DNA: TGTGCCAGCAGCTCGCGGGGGAACTATGGCTACACCTTC. V gene TRBV5-6 combines with J gene TRBJ1-2; D possibly corresponds to TRBD1 (5 bases). Germline-derived CDR1 and CDR2 are SGHDT and YYEEEE. V lost 3 bases to trimming and J lost 2 bases, with 8 bases between them. There are 13 residues in the CDR3.

The chain is built from TRBV10-1 and TRBJ1-5; TRBD1 aligns across 8 bases. The CDR3 runs to 13 residues. Germline V gene lookup returns CDR1 WNHNN and CDR2 SYGVQD (reference sequence). The V gene end was trimmed by 10 bases and the J gene end by 4 bases; junction bases not matched to a gene: 6. CDR3 coding DNA: TGCGCCATCCTCCGGGACAGGAATCAGCCCCAGCATTTT. As protein: CAILRDRNQPQHF.